Sequencing of this T cell receptor (beta chain) was carried out in a study of Graves' ophthalmopathy and Graves' hyperthyroidism. Other autoimmune diseases, uncontrolled infections, pregnancy and lactation each led to patient exclusion. The authors used Ficoll-Paque density gradient centrifugation to separate PBMCs. The input was around 9 ml of fresh peripheral blood. Germline V gene lookup returns CDR1 MNHEY and CDR2 SMNVEV (reference sequence). After removal of 4 bases from V and 14 bases from J, the junction contained 6 bases not matched to a gene. This CDR3 region has 13 residues. Study-level findings and limits: Blood samples also showed most expanded thyroid clonotypes exceeding 0.001 frequency.

Amplification from RNA transcripts yielded the TCR beta CDR3 regions. HTBI primers were used in a first-round RT-PCR, which preceded a second-round multiplex PCR. In TCRdb, the multiplex PCR reads were re-called with MiXCR into one record per CDR3 protein. In the table there are some 380,000 distinct CDR3 sequences, 15% of which are singletons. This clonotype was seen ten or more times. The antigen is undetermined. Material: peripheral blood. The V call is TRBV27, the J call TRBJ1-6; 9 nucleotides line up with TRBD1. The sequence was obtained from a woman aged 18-29 years with stable Graves' hyperthyroidism. CDR3 in amino acids: CASSWGQGSTLHF. As DNA, the CDR3 is TGTGCCAGCAGTTGGGGACAGGGCAGCACCCTCCACTTT.